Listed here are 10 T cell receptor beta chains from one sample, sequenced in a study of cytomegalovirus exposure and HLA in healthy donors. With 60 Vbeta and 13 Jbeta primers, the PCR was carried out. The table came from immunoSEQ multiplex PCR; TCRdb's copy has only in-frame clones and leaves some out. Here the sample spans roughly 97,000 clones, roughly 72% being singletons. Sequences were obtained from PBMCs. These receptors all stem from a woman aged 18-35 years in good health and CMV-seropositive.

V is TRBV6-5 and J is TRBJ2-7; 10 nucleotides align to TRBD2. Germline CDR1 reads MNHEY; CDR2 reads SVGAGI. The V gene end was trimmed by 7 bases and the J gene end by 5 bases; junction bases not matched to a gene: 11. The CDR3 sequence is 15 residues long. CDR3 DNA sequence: TGTGCCAGCAAAGGGTTAGCGGGAGGAACCCACGAGCAGTACTTC. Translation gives CASKGLAGGTHEQYF.

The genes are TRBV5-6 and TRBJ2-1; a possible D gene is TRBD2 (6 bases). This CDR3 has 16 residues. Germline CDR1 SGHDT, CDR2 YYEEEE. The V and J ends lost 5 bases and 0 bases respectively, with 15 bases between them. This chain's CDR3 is CASRGGRGSSYNEQFF. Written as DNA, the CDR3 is TGTGCCAGCAGGGGGGGTCGCGGTAGCTCCTACAATGAGCAGTTCTTC.

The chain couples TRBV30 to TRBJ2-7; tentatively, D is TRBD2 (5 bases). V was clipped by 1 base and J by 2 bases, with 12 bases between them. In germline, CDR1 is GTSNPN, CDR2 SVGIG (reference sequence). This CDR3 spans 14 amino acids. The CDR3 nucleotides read TGTGCCTGGAGTGAGGAGCGGATGCCCTACGAGCAGTACTTC. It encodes CAWSEERMPYEQYF.

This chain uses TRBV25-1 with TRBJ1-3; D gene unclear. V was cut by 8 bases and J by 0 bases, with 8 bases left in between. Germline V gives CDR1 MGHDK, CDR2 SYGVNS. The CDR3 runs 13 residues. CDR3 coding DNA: TGTGCCAGCTTGTCCTTCTCTGGAAACACCATATATTTT. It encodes CASLSFSGNTIYF.

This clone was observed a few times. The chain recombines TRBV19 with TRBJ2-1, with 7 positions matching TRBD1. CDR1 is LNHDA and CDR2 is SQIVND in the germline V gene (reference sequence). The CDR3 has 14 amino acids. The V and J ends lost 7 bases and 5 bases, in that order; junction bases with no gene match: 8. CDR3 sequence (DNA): TGTGCCAGTAAGGACGGGACAGACCACAATGAGCAGTTCTTC. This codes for CASKDGTDHNEQFF.

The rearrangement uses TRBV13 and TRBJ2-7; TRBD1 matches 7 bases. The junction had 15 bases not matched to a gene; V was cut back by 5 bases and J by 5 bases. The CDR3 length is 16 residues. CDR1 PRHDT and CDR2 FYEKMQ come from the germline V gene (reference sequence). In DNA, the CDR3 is TGTGCCAGCAGCCCGGGCCGCCAGACAGGGACCAACGAGCAGTACTTC. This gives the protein CASSPGRQTGTNEQYF.

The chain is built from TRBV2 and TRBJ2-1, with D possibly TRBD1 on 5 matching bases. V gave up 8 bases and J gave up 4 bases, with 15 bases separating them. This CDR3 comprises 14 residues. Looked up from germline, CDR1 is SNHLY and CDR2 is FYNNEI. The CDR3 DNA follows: TGTGCCAGCGTCCCCGCAGGGTCGTACAATGAGCAGTTCTTC. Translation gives CASVPAGSYNEQFF.

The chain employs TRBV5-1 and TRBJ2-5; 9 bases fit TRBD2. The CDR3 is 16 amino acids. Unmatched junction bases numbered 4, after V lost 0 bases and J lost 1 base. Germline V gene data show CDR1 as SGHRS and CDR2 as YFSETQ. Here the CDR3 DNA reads TGCGCCAGCAGCTTGGACCCTAGCGGGACCCAAGAGACCCAGTACTTC. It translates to CASSLDPSGTQETQYF.

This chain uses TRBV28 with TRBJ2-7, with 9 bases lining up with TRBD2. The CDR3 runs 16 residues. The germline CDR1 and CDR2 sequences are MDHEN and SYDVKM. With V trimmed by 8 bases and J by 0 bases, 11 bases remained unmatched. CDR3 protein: CASALKPGLASYEQYF. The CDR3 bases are TGTGCCAGCGCTCTCAAACCGGGACTAGCCTCCTACGAGCAGTACTTC.

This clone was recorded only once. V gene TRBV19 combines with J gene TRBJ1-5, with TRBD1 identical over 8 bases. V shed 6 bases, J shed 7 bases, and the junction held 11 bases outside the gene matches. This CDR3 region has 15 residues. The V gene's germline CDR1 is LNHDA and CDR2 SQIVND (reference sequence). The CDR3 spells CASSPGTGSIQPQHF. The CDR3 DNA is TGTGCCAGTAGCCCCGGGACAGGATCTATCCAGCCCCAGCATTTT.